These 26 T cell receptor beta chains came from one sample sequenced in a study of T cell responses to AZD1222 COVID-19 vaccine. The assay was immunoSEQ multiplex PCR, and TCRdb's table has in-frame clones only and misses some. This repertoire shows 95,000 to 130,000 clones, 85% to 90% found once; its top ten account for over 8.5%. The material sequenced was peripheral blood, taken on day 0 of AZD1222 vaccination. The origin of the receptors is an adult in good health.

The chain has TRBV6-5 and TRBJ1-5; D gene ambiguous. Between the trimmed V and J ends, which lost 2 bases and 7 bases, there was a span of 12 bases. The V gene's germline CDR1 is MNHEY and CDR2 SVGAGI. This CDR3 has 14 amino acids. In nucleotides, the CDR3 is TGTGCCAGCAGTTACAGGGAGACGGGACAGCCCCAGCATTTT. Translation: CASSYRETGQPQHF.

J is TRBJ1-2 and V is TRBV29-1, with D hard to call. Germline V CDR1 and CDR2: SQVTM, ANQGSEA. CDR3 length equals 12 residues. Between the trimmed V and J ends, which lost 4 bases and 4 bases, there was a span of 10 bases. CDR3 loop: CSVGSSFYGYTF. For the CDR3, the DNA is TGCAGCGTTGGATCCAGCTTCTATGGCTACACCTTC.

The genes are TRBV12-3 or TRBV12-4 and TRBJ2-7; unclear D gene. CDR3 length: 11 residues. V dropped 6 bases and J dropped 7 bases, with 10 bases sitting between them. DNA of the CDR3: TGTGCCAGCAGCCTAAATGAGGAGCAGTACTTC. Its translation: CASSLNEEQYF.

This chain joins TRBV30 and TRBJ2-5; D remains unclear. Germline-derived CDR1 and CDR2 are GTSNPN and SVGIG (reference sequence). Trimming pared 5 bases from V and 7 bases from J, leaving 14 bases between. This CDR3 contains 12 residues. The CDR3, as DNA: TGTGCCTGGGGGTTGTCCTCGGGGACCCAGTACTTC. It yields the protein CAWGLSSGTQYF.

This chain connects TRBV29-1 to TRBJ1-2, with a tentative D call TRBD1 (5 bases). The CDR3 is made up of 12 amino acids. The ends were cut back, 5 bases at V and 4 bases at J, with 11 bases in the middle. CDR1 is SQVTM and CDR2 is ANQGSEA in the germline V gene. The DNA of the CDR3 is TGCAGCGTTAACGGACAAACCTATGGCTACACCTTC. Its translation: CSVNGQTYGYTF.

This clone was seen a few times. The chain employs TRBV29-1 and TRBJ1-1; perhaps TRBD1 as D (5 bases). Between the trimmed V and J ends, which lost 4 bases and 1 base, there was a span of 25 bases. CDR3 size: 18 residues. Germline CDR1 and CDR2: SQVTM and ANQGSEA. The CDR3 loop is CSVATPGDRIVWNTEAFF. DNA for the CDR3: TGCAGCGTTGCCACACCGGGGGATCGGATCGTATGGAACACTGAAGCTTTCTTT.

The V call is TRBV7-9, the J call TRBJ1-1; D not resolved. Germline loops: CDR1 SEHNR, CDR2 FQNEAQ (reference sequence). The CDR3 is 13 amino acids. The germline V and J ends were trimmed by 5 bases and 1 base, with 8 bases remaining between them. CDR3: CASSPSPNTEAFF. The CDR3 nucleotides are TGTGCCAGCAGCCCCTCCCCGAACACTGAAGCTTTCTTT. Filled out from reference TRBV7-9 and TRBJ1-1, the complete variable domain reads DTGVSQNPRHKITKRGQNVTFRCDPISEHNRLYWYRQTLGQGPEFLTYFQNEAQLEKSRLLSDRFSAERPKGSFSTLEIQRTEQGDSAMYLCASSPSPNTEAFFGQGTRLTVV.

This chain's CDR3 is CASSVGGRAGETQYF. The CDR3 nucleotides read TGTGCCAGCAGCGTCGGGGGGAGGGCCGGAGAGACCCAGTACTTC. This rearrangement joins TRBV9 to TRBJ2-5; 7 bases match TRBD2. The CDR3 runs to 15 residues. J gave up 4 bases and V 2 bases, and 8 bases lay outside the gene matches. Germline V gives CDR1 SGDLS, CDR2 YYNGEE.

The V and J genes are TRBV3-1 (or the pseudogene TRBV3-2) and TRBJ2-7; 7 bases map to TRBD1. From germline, CDR1 is LGHDT and CDR2 YNNKEL (reference sequence). CDR3 length: 15 amino acids. The junction had 13 bases not matched to a gene; V was cut back by 5 bases and J by 6 bases. In nucleotides, the CDR3 is TGTGCCAGCAGCTTTGAGGACAGGCTAACAGGCGAGCAGTACTTC. Encoded protein: CASSFEDRLTGEQYF.

The V call is TRBV3-1 (or the pseudogene TRBV3-2), the J call TRBJ1-1; D gene ambiguous. This CDR3 is 14 amino acids long. Germline assignment: CDR1 LGHDT and CDR2 YNNKEL (reference sequence). V lost 1 base and J 1 base, leaving 7 bases between the germline ends. CDR3 amino acids: CASSQGGSNTEAFF. In DNA, the CDR3 is TGTGCCAGCAGCCAAGGAGGGTCGAACACTGAAGCTTTCTTT.

The chain links TRBV6-5 to TRBJ2-5, with 10 bases fitting TRBD2. V was clipped by 6 bases and J by 4 bases; unmatched bases: 8. Per germline, CDR1 MNHEY and CDR2 SVGAGI. This CDR3 is built from 15 residues. CDR3 sequence (DNA): TGTGCCAGCAGATTAGCTCTAGCGGGGGCAGAGACCCAGTACTTC. It encodes CASRLALAGAETQYF.

V and J are TRBV7-2 and TRBJ1-2; D ambiguous. The CDR3 loop spans 13 amino acids. Trimming pared 1 base from V and 4 bases from J, leaving 7 bases between. CDR1 and CDR2 (germline): SGHTA, FQGNSA. The chain's CDR3 is CASSLGSAYGYTF. CDR3 nucleotide sequence: TGTGCCAGCAGCTTAGGGTCGGCCTATGGCTACACCTTC.

J is TRBJ1-2 and V is TRBV19; TRBD1 matches 8 bases. V lost 4 bases, J lost 4 bases, and 5 bases stayed unmatched. CDR3 length equals 14 residues. CDR1 is LNHDA and CDR2 is SQIVND in the germline V gene (reference sequence). For the CDR3, the DNA is TGTGCCAGTAGTACTCCTGGGACAGGCTATGGCTACACCTTC. Protein product: CASSTPGTGYGYTF.

The chain links TRBV7-3 to TRBJ1-1; D not resolved. The CDR3 sequence is 13 residues long. CDR1 is SGHTA, CDR2 FQGTGA, per germline. The V end lost 2 bases, the J end lost 5 bases, and 9 bases lay between the germline ends. The CDR3 nucleotides are TGTGCCAGCAGCTTAGTCGAGACAACTGAAGCTTTCTTT. Translation gives CASSLVETTEAFF.

The CDR3 DNA reads as TGTGCCAGCAGTCCGTCGGGCAGGGGCAGCACCGGGGAGCTGTTTTTT. It is translated as CASSPSGRGSTGELFF. This sequence joins TRBV28 and TRBJ2-2; TRBD1 is a possible D gene (6 bases). Trimming pared 5 bases from V and 4 bases from J, leaving 17 bases between. This CDR3 spans 16 amino acids. Germline V gene lookup returns CDR1 MDHEN and CDR2 SYDVKM.

The V and J genes are TRBV7-2 and TRBJ2-3; 8 bases are a match to TRBD1. Germline V CDR1 and CDR2: SGHTA, FQGNSA. J gave up 3 bases and V 6 bases, and 8 bases lay outside the gene matches. The CDR3 consists of 15 residues. The CDR3 loop is CASRYTGGSTDTQYF. The CDR3 region has the DNA TGTGCCAGCAGGTATACAGGGGGGTCGACAGATACGCAGTATTTT.

The chain joins TRBV19 to TRBJ1-1, with D tentatively TRBD1 (5 bases). V was cut by 2 bases and J by 3 bases, with 13 bases left in between. Looked up from germline, CDR1 is LNHDA and CDR2 is SQIVND (reference sequence). The CDR3 is made up of 15 amino acids. The DNA of the CDR3 is TGTGCCAGTAGTATACAGGGCGGTGGCTACACTGAAGCTTTCTTT. Residues: CASSIQGGGYTEAFF.

Written as DNA, the CDR3 is TGTGCTAGTGGTTTGCCCCCCGGCGGTAATGAGCAGTTCTTC. Its protein product is CASGLPPGGNEQFF. The rearrangement joins TRBV12-5 to TRBJ2-1; D is undetermined. In germline, CDR1 is LGHNT, CDR2 FRNRAP. The CDR3 is 14 residues long. Trimming removed 2 bases from V and 7 bases from J, with 12 bases in between.

J is TRBJ2-5 and V is TRBV18; 9 positions agree with TRBD1. This CDR3 contains 15 residues. J was trimmed by 1 base and V by 2 bases; bases with no gene match: 2. CDR1 is KGHSH and CDR2 is LQKENI in the germline V gene. The CDR3 here is CASSPATGGQETQYF. Here the CDR3 DNA reads TGTGCCAGCTCACCAGCGACAGGGGGCCAAGAGACCCAGTACTTC.

There are a few counts of this clone. Other DNA sequences of this sample code for an identical CDR3. The chain couples TRBV6-5 to TRBJ1-6; TRBD1 agrees at 9 bases. Unmatched junction bases numbered 6, after V lost 6 bases and J lost 9 bases. Germline loops: CDR1 MNHEY, CDR2 SVGAGI. The CDR3 runs to 14 residues. The CDR3 nucleotides read TGTGCCAGCAGGAGCGGACAGGGGAGTTCACCCCTCCACTTT. It encodes CASRSGQGSSPLHF.

The chain uses TRBV20-1 and TRBJ2-1, with unresolved D. V lost 2 bases and J 7 bases, leaving 6 bases between the germline ends. The CDR3 consists of 11 residues. Germline CDR1 reads DFQATT; CDR2 reads SNEGSKA (reference sequence). The CDR3 nucleotides are TGCAGTGCTAGACGGGTAAATGAGCAGTTCTTC. It encodes CSARRVNEQFF.

The chain joins TRBV7-2 to TRBJ2-2; perhaps TRBD2 as D (6 bases). V was pared by 1 base and J by 4 bases, with 13 bases between. This CDR3 region has 16 residues. Germline values: CDR1 SGHTA, CDR2 FQGNSA. The CDR3 is CASSLGAGLTTGELFF. The CDR3 DNA is TGTGCCAGCAGCTTAGGGGCGGGGCTAACCACCGGGGAGCTGTTTTTT.

This chain links TRBV6-1 with TRBJ1-5; D is perhaps TRBD1 (6 bases). CDR3 length equals 15 residues. Germline V gene lookup returns CDR1 MNHNS and CDR2 SASEGT. The V gene lost 2 bases and the J gene lost 0 bases, with 8 bases spanning the gap. This chain's CDR3 is CASSERTVSNQPQHF. CDR3 nucleotides: TGTGCCAGCAGTGAACGGACAGTTAGCAATCAGCCCCAGCATTTT.

V gene TRBV6-5 combines with J gene TRBJ1-2, with D possibly TRBD1 on 5 matching bases. The ends were cut back, 6 bases at V and 3 bases at J, with 17 bases in the middle. This CDR3 comprises 15 residues. From germline, CDR1 is MNHEY and CDR2 SVGAGI. The CDR3 nucleotides are TGTGCCAGCAGCCGGCACCTCAGGGAGGACTATGGCTACACCTTC. The encoded protein is CASSRHLREDYGYTF.

The chain joins TRBV29-1 to TRBJ1-1; 8 nucleotides align to TRBD1. V trimming: 6 bases; J trimming: 4 bases; junction bases outside the gene matches: 4. Germline V gene lookup returns CDR1 SQVTM and CDR2 ANQGSEA. The CDR3 contains 12 residues. This chain's CDR3 is CSVSQGATEAFF. The CDR3 DNA follows: TGCAGCGTCTCTCAGGGGGCCACTGAAGCTTTCTTT.

This chain joins TRBV9 and TRBJ2-5; 14 bases are shared with TRBD2. Unmatched junction bases numbered 5, after V lost 3 bases and J lost 4 bases. The CDR3 extends over 16 amino acids. CDR1 and CDR2 (germline): SGDLS, YYNGEE. CDR3 DNA sequence: TGTGCCAGCAGCGCGGGGGGACTAGCGGGGGCAGAGACCCAGTACTTC. It yields the protein CASSAGGLAGAETQYF.